A selection of T cell receptor beta chains follows, all from one sample in a study of identical twins. MiXCR was run by TCRdb on the 5' RACE reads, yielding one entry per CDR3 protein. Here the sample spans 700,000 to 950,000 distinct CDR3 sequences, roughly an eighth being singletons. The same specimen was also included in a second study, on yellow fever vaccine responses in identical twins.

The sequencing input was PBMCs. These receptors were collected from a young woman in good health. CDR3s include the opening cysteine and the closing phenylalanine or tryptophan. D genes are given only for firm matches. Clone size appears in some rows only: once, few, many, or a class for an expanded clone.

CDR3nt	CDR3aa	d_gene	abundance	v_gene	j_gene
TGTGCCAGCAGTTTAGCGGTAGTGGGGTACAATGAGCAGTTCTTC	CASSLAVVGYNEQFF	.	.	TRBV12-3/TRBV12-4	TRBJ2-1
TGTGCCAGCAGTTTCGGGGACAGACGCAACTATGGCTACACCTTC	CASSFGDRRNYGYTF	TRBD1	few	TRBV6-5	TRBJ1-2
TGCGCCAGCAGCCAAGATAAGGTCTCCTACAATGAGCAGTTCTTC	CASSQDKVSYNEQFF	.	few	TRBV4-1	TRBJ2-1
TGTGCCAGCAGCCAAGAATCACTAGCGGGCTACGAGCAGTACTTC	CASSQESLAGYEQYF	TRBD2	few	TRBV14	TRBJ2-7
TGCGCCAGCAGCACCGGGACAGGGGAAGGCTACACCTTC	CASSTGTGEGYTF	TRBD1	few	TRBV5-1	TRBJ1-2
TGCAGTGCTAGAGATCGAAAGCGGGGAAACACAGATACGCAGTATTTT	CSARDRKRGNTDTQYF	TRBD2	few	TRBV20-1	TRBJ2-3
TGTGCCAGCAGTCTCAAGGGGGCCCTTACCGGGGAGCTGTTTTTT	CASSLKGALTGELFF	TRBD1	many	TRBV11-2	TRBJ2-2
TGCAGCGTTGATGAACGAACTAGCGGGGGAGACTACAATGAGCAGTTCTTC	CSVDERTSGGDYNEQFF	TRBD2	.	TRBV29-1	TRBJ2-1
TGCGCCAGCAGTCGGGACAGGCGAGGATCTGGAAACACCATATATTTT	CASSRDRRGSGNTIYF	TRBD1	.	TRBV4-1	TRBJ1-3
TGTGCCAGCAGTGAGAGGAGATTGAGCACAGATACGCAGTATTTT	CASSERRLSTDTQYF	.	few	TRBV6-1	TRBJ2-3
TGTGCCAGCAGCTTCGGCCCCGACACCGGGGAGCTGTTTTTT	CASSFGPDTGELFF	.	.	TRBV5-5	TRBJ2-2
TGTGCCAGCAGTTACGGACTGATCTCTGGGGCCAACGTCCTGACTTTC	CASSYGLISGANVLTF	.	few	TRBV6-5	TRBJ2-6
TGTGCCAGCAGCCAAGGGGGGACTAGCGGACAAGAGACCCAGTACTTC	CASSQGGTSGQETQYF	TRBD2	.	TRBV4-2	TRBJ2-5
TGTGCCAGCAGCTTAGTTCGGGGTAGTGGCAATCAGCCCCAGCATTTT	CASSLVRGSGNQPQHF	.	.	TRBV7-2	TRBJ1-5
TGCGCCAGCAGCCCGCCATCTTGGCTAGGGGAAAAACTGTTTTTT	CASSPPSWLGEKLFF	.	.	TRBV4-1	TRBJ1-4
TGTGCCAGCAGCCCATCCGGGACAGGGGGATTTGGCAATGAGCAGTTCTTC	CASSPSGTGGFGNEQFF	TRBD1	.	TRBV9	TRBJ2-1
TGTGCCAGCAGCTCCGGGGCAGGGGGCGAGTCTGGAAACACCATATATTTT	CASSSGAGGESGNTIYF	TRBD1	.	TRBV7-9	TRBJ1-3
TGTGCCAGCAGCTGGACGGGGCCAGATACGCAGTATTTT	CASSWTGPDTQYF	.	.	TRBV6-6	TRBJ2-3
TGCAGCGTTAAATGGGGACAGAGAAACAATGAGCAGTTCTTC	CSVKWGQRNNEQFF	TRBD1	.	TRBV29-1	TRBJ2-1
TGTGCCAGCAGTTATAGCCCCACGTGGCTGGCCACAGATACGCAGTATTTT	CASSYSPTWLATDTQYF	.	few	TRBV6-2/TRBV6-3	TRBJ2-3
TGTGCCAGCAGATCACAGGGGGCGGGGTGGGAGACCCAGTACTTC	CASRSQGAGWETQYF	TRBD1	few	TRBV28	TRBJ2-5
TGTGCCAGCAGTGGAGATATTAACTATGGCTACACCTTC	CASSGDINYGYTF	.	.	TRBV2	TRBJ1-2
TGTGCCAGCGTCCAACCGGGGACCGGGGGTTCACCCCTCCACTTT	CASVQPGTGGSPLHF	.	few	TRBV2	TRBJ1-6
TGTGCCGGGGGGGGCTCCAATGAGCAGTTCTTC	CAGGGSNEQFF	.	.	TRBV7-9	TRBJ2-1
TGTGCCAGCAGTTGGGACAGGGGAGGGTCAGATACGCAGTATTTT	CASSWDRGGSDTQYF	TRBD1	few	TRBV28	TRBJ2-3